This T cell receptor beta chain derives from a study of blood T cell repertoires in COVID-19. Study information: The analysed material was cDNA or gDNA that came from T cells, B-cell-depleted T cells, or PBMCs.

Assay: immunoSEQ multiplex PCR; the TCRdb copy retains only in-frame clones and omits some. Among under 150,000 clones listed, approximately 86% were seen once. The CDR3 runs 17 residues. V gave up 5 bases and J gave up 2 bases, with 18 bases separating them. Germline CDR1 and CDR2: MNHEY and SMNVEV (reference sequence). The TCR sequence derives from a woman aged 50 to 60 who had recovered from COVID-19. The sequenced sample was PBMCs or T cells enriched from blood (not recorded which). The chain employs TRBV27 and TRBJ2-2; the D gene is possibly TRBD1 (5 bases). The CDR3 DNA reads TGTGCCAGCAGTAACAGGTCCCGCGGATCCAACACCGGGGAGCTGTTTTTT. This codes for CASSNRSRGSNTGELFF.